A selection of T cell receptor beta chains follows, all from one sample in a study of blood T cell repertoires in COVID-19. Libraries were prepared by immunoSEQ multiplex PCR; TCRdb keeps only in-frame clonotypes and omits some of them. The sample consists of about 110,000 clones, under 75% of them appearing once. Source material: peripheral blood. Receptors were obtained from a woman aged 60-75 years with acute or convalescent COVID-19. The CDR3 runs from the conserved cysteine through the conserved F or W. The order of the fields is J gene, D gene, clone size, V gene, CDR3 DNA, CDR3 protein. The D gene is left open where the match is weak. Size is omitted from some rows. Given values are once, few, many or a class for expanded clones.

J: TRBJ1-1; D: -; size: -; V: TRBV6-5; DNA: TGTGCCAGCAGTACGGCCCCGACGGGGACTGAAGCTTTCTTT; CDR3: CASSTAPTGTEAFF
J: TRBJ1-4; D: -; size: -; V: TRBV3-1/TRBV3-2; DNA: TGTGCCAGCAGCCAGGACAACTTAAGTTTGCGGGAAAAACTGTTTTTT; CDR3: CASSQDNLSLREKLFF
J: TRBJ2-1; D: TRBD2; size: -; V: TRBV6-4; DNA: TGTGCCAGCAGTGAGACTAGCGGGGGGGCCCTGGAATACAATGAGCAGTTCTTC; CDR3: CASSETSGGALEYNEQFF
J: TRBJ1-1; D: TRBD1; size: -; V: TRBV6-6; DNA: TGTGCCAGCAGCAGACAGGGGGACACTGAAGCTTTCTTT; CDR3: CASSRQGDTEAFF
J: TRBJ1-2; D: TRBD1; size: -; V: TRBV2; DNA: TGTGCCAGCAGCCCCGGCCTCACAGGGGTTGACGGCTACACCTTC; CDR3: CASSPGLTGVDGYTF
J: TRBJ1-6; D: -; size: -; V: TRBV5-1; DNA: TGCGCCAGCAGCTTGGAAATCGGACTACGTTTCGGGCTCCACTTT; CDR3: CASSLEIGLRFGLHF
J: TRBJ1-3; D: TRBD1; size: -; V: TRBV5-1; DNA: TGCGCCAGCAGCTTGTCCCGACAGGGTCGAAACACCATATATTTT; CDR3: CASSLSRQGRNTIYF
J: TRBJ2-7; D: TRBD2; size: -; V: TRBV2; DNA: TGTGCCAGCCGGGCTAGCGGGGCCCACGAGCAGTACTTC; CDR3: CASRASGAHEQYF
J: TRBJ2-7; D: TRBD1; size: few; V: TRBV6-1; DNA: TGTGCCAGCAGTGAAGGGGACAGGTACTACGAGCAGTACTTC; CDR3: CASSEGDRYYEQYF
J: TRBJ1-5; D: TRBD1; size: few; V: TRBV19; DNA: TGTGCCAGTCTAGCCCCGGGCAGGGGGCTTCAGCCCCAGCATTTT; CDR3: CASLAPGRGLQPQHF
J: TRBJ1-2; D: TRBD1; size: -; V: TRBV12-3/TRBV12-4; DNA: TGTGCCAGCAGCACAGACAGGGGCCGTGGCTACACCTTC; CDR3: CASSTDRGRGYTF
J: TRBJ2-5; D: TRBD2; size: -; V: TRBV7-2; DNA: TGTGCCAGCAGCTCCCTGGGGAGGGGAGAAGAGACCCAGTACTTC; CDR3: CASSSLGRGEETQYF
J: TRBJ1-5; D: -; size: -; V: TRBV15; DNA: TGTGCCACCAGCAGAGATACGGGAGGAAGGGCTAGGCACAATCAGCCCCAGCATTTT; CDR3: CATSRDTGGRARHNQPQHF
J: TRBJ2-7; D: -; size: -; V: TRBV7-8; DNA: TGTGCCAGCAGCATAGACACCCTCTACGAGCAGTACTTC; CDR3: CASSIDTLYEQYF
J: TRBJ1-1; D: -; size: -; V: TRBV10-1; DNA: TGCGCCAGCTCAATCGACAATTGGAACACTGAAGCTTTCTTT; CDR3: CASSIDNWNTEAFF
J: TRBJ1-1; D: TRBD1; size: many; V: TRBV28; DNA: TGTGCCAGCAGTTTTGTGGAACAGGGGGCGTGGGTGGCTTTCTTT; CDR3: CASSFVEQGAWVAFF
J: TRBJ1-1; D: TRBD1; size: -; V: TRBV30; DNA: TGTGCCTGGAGTGGTCTCAGGGGTTGGGACAGCACGATGAACACTGAAGCTTTCTTT; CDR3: CAWSGLRGWDSTMNTEAFF
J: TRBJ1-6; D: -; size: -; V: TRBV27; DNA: TGTGCCAGCAGTCCCGGGAGCCCTCGTTCACCCCTCCACTTT; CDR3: CASSPGSPRSPLHF
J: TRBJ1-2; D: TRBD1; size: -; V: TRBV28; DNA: TGTGCCAGCAGTTTACCGGGACAGGGGGCTGGTGGCTACACCTTC; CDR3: CASSLPGQGAGGYTF
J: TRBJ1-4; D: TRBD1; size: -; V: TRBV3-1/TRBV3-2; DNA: TGTGCCAGCAGCCAATTCCCCACCGGGACAGGAGCTTCTAATGAAAAACTGTTTTTT; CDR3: CASSQFPTGTGASNEKLFF
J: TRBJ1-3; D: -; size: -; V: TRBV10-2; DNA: TGCGCCAGCCAACAGAGTTCTACTGGAAACACCATATATTTT; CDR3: CASQQSSTGNTIYF
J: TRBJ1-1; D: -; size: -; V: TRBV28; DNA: TGTGCCAGCAGCTTAACTCAGGGGAACACTGAAGCTTTCTTT; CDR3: CASSLTQGNTEAFF
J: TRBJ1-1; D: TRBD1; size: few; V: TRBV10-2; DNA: TGCGCCACCCGGGACAGGTCAAGCCAGGGGACTGAAGCTTTCTTT; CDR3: CATRDRSSQGTEAFF
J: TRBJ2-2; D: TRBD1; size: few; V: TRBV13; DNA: TGTGCCAGCAGCCTTCGGACAGGGGGCGCCACCGGGGAGCTGTTTTTT; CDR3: CASSLRTGGATGELFF
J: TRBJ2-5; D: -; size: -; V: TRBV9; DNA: TGTGCCAGCAGCGTAACGAATCTGGGGCACCAAGAGACCCAGTACTTC; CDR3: CASSVTNLGHQETQYF
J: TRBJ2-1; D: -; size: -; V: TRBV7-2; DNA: TGTGCCAGCAGCTTAGTAACGGGGGGCAACAATGAGCAGTTCTTC; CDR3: CASSLVTGGNNEQFF
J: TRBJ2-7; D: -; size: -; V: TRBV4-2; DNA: TGTGCCAGCAGCCAAGGGGCGGGGACCTACGAGCAGTACTTC; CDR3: CASSQGAGTYEQYF
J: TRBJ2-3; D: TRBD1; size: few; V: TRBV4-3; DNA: TGCGCCAGCAGCCAAGGGGGACAGGGGGCACGGACGCAGTATTTT; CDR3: CASSQGGQGARTQYF
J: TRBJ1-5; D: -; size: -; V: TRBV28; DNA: TGTGCCAGCAGTGTCTCACAGGGAGGGCCCAATCAGCCCCAGCATTTT; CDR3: CASSVSQGGPNQPQHF
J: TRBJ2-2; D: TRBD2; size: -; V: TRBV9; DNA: TGTGCCAGCAGTCGAGGACTAGCGGGGGGGATAAACACCGGGGAGCTGTTTTTT; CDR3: CASSRGLAGGINTGELFF